This T cell receptor (beta chain) came from a study of radiotherapy plus CTLA-4 blockade in lung cancer. TCRdb's table, derived via immunoSEQ multiplex PCR, lists solely in-frame clones and lacks some. Altogether over 100,000 clones are present, 81% being singletons, with the ten largest covering 2.5% to 3.5%. This CDR3 is built from 17 residues. The source material was peripheral blood, sampled from a patient treated with radiotherapy plus ipilimumab. This receptor was taken from a human donor with non-small cell lung cancer that progressed on radiotherapy plus ipilimumab. Some clones in this sample may be carry-over from other donors' samples. V is TRBV7-5 and J is TRBJ2-1; the table's D call of TRBD2 was not tested on the DNA. TRBV7-5 is labeled a pseudogene. CDR3 DNA: TGTGTCAGAAGCCCCCGGGGGGCGGGGGCCTTATATAATGAGCAGTTCTTC. Protein product: CVRSPRGAGALYNEQFF.